The following is a TCR beta chain sequence with its context. This entry comes from a study of OX40 agonist ivuxolimab in advanced cancers. The method was immunoSEQ multiplex PCR; TCRdb's version includes in-frame clones alone and lacks a portion of them. This sample has 65,000 to 95,000 clones, with over 70% found just once. The TCR sequence derives from an adult with an advanced solid tumor such as melanoma, head and neck, liver or kidney cancer. The source material was CD4+ or CD8+ T cells sorted from blood, sampled in a trial of the OX40 agonist ivuxolimab.

The CDR3 protein is CASSQAAHEQYF. Here the CDR3 DNA reads TGTGCCAGCAGCCAAGCCGCCCACGAGCAGTACTTC. The V call is TRBV14, the J call TRBJ2-7, with no clear D. This CDR3 comprises 12 residues. The germline V gene has CDR1 SGHDN and CDR2 FVKESK. Trimming cost V 1 base and J 5 bases, with 6 bases left between them.